This record concerns one TCR beta chain sequence. The CDR3 has 14 amino acids. Per the germline V gene, CDR1 is SGHTS and CDR2 is YDEGEE. Deletions cut 4 bases from V and 7 bases from J, with 18 bases between. This specimen comes from a study of T cell responses to AZD1222 COVID-19 vaccine. Sequenced by immunoSEQ multiplex PCR; TCRdb stores in-frame clones only, minus some. In the table there are about 150,000 clones, about 90% of which are singletons. Sequences were derived from peripheral blood, sampled 28 days after the second AZD1222 dose. The chain has TRBV5-8 and TRBJ2-7; D could derive from TRBD1 or TRBD2 (6 bases each). This TCR was sampled from an adult who received the AZD1222 COVID-19 vaccine. Here the CDR3 reads CASSNRPGAQEQYF. Written as DNA, the CDR3 is TGTGCCAGCAGCAACCGACCGGGGGCGCAGGAGCAGTACTTC.